This entry is about one T cell receptor (beta chain). V was clipped by 0 bases and J by 2 bases; unmatched bases: 6. CDR3 size: 17 residues. The germline CDR1 and CDR2 sequences are MGHRA and YSYEKL. TCR beta CDR3 regions were amplified from RNA transcripts. The TCR CDR3 first-round RT-PCR relied on the HTBI primer set. MiXCR, run by TCRdb on the multiplex PCR reads, gives a single entry per CDR3 protein. In the table there are 300,000 or so distinct CDR3 sequences, about 20% of which are singletons. The entry originates in a study of T cells in Graves' hyperthyroidism and ophthalmopathy. The sequencing input was blood. J is TRBJ2-4 and V is TRBV4-1, with 8 bases aligning to TRBD2. The TCR sequence derives from a woman aged 45-65 years with Graves' hyperthyroidism. CDR3 in amino acids: CASSQDSGGVPKNIQYF. DNA of the CDR3: TGCGCCAGCAGCCAAGATTCGGGGGGGGTCCCCAAAAACATTCAGTACTTC.